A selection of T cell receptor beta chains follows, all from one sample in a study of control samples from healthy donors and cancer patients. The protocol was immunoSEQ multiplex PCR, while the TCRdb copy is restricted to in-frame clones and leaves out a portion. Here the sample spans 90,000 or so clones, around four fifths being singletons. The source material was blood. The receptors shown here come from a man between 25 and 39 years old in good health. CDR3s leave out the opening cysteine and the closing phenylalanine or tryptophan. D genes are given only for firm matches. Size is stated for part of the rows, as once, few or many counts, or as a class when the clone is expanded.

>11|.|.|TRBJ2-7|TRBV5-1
ASSTDGGGEQY
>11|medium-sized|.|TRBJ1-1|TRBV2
ASSEARGDRAF
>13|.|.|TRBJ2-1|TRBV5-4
ASSSSGRPEREQF
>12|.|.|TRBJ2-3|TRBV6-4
ASSGGGEADTQY
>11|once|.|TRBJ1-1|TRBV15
ATSRERNTEAF
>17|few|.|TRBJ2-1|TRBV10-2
ASRDRPPGSTYHYNEQF
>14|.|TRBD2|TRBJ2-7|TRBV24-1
ATSDLSGVISYEQY
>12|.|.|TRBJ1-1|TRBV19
ASSTTVLNTEAF
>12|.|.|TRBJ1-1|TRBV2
ASSEEGEYTEAF
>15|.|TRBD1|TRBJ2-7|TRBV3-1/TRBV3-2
ASSQTTPGQLMDEQY
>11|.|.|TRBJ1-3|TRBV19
ASSSGLGNTIY
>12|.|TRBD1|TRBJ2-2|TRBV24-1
ATTGTENTGELF
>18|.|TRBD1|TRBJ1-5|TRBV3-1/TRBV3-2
ASSQGVGGYSVMGNQPQH
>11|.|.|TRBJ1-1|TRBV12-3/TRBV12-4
ASKRDSYTEAF
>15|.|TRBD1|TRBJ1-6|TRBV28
ASSDRGLRTQGSPLH
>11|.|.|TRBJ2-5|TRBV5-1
ASSLQGTETQY
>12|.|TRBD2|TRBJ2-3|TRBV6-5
ASSYSGTTDTQY